Reported below is one T cell receptor beta chain. Its specificity is not known. Trimming took 8 bases from V and 13 from J, leaving 14 bases between them. Per the germline V gene, CDR1 is MGHDK and CDR2 is SYGVNS. The CDR3 runs 10 residues. TCRdb's copy holds only in-frame clones and misses some; the assay was immunoSEQ multiplex PCR. This table has approximately 45,000 clones, under 95% appearing once. These data come from a study of a mutant IDH1 vaccine in newly diagnosed glioma. The time point is: week 23, last vaccination. Topical imiquimod accompanied each vaccine dose, which consisted of 300 ug of mutant IDH1 20-mer peptide.

The rearrangement links TRBV25-1 to TRBJ2-5; D perhaps matches TRBD2 (6 bases). This receptor was identified in a man aged 50 to 60 with glioma. The sequences come from PBMCs, collected from a glioma patient whose treatment included an IDH1 peptide vaccine. The CDR3 DNA reads as TGTGCCAGCTCTGATTGGGGACTGTACTTC. As protein: CASSDWGLYF.